Described below is a single TCR beta chain sequence and its context. The sample comes from a study of tumour-infiltrating T cells in Burkitt lymphoma. Turning to the study itself: Overall and progression-free survival were predicted by productive clonality.

Generated by immunoSEQ multiplex PCR, the TCRdb table keeps only in-frame clones and is missing some. This table holds over 2,000 clones, over 13% found once. Germline loops: CDR1 ENHRY, CDR2 SYGVKD. This CDR3 contains 13 residues. V was shortened by 6 bases and J by 7 bases, with 13 bases between the two germline ends. Sequencing was done on a sample of tumor tissue from a relapse. The J gene is TRBJ2-1, the V gene TRBV10-3; D remains ambiguous. The clonotype comes from a human donor with relapsed Burkitt lymphoma. The CDR3 sequence: CAIRGQVKNEQFF. Here the CDR3 DNA reads TGTGCCATCAGGGGCCAAGTCAAGAATGAGCAGTTCTTC.